This TCR beta chain is from a study of regulatory T cells in long-lasting Graves disease. This CDR3 is 12 amino acids long. V lost 3 bases and J 7 bases, leaving 9 bases between the germline ends. CDR1 is WNHNN and CDR2 is SYGVQD in the germline V gene (reference sequence). Whole-study findings and limits: Examination was confined to peripheral blood, excluding thyroid tissue.

Time point specified: newly diagnosed GD, antithyroid drugs for less than 3 months. From PBMCs, RNA was extracted and then used to make the TCR library. Assembly of TCR beta libraries relied on iRepertoire HTBI primers together with Arm-PCR of CDR3 regions. TCRdb used MiXCR to reprocess the multiplex PCR reads, holding one entry per CDR3 protein. The sample has 500,000 or so distinct CDR3 sequences, roughly 16% seen once. This clonotype was picked up one time. Antigen: not known. Another study also made use of these data, one on T cells in Graves' hyperthyroidism and ophthalmopathy. From that report: Patients having uncontrolled infection, another autoimmune disease, pregnancy or lactation were not included.

The chain employs TRBV10-1 and TRBJ1-1; the D is unclear. The TCR sequence derives from a woman aged 35-60 years with Graves disease. Sequences were derived from peripheral blood mononuclear cells (PBMCs), sampled at new diagnosis, from a patient treated with antithyroid drugs. The CDR3, as DNA: TGCGCCAGCAGTGAATGGAAGGGTGAAGCTTTCTTT. Protein sequence: CASSEWKGEAFF.